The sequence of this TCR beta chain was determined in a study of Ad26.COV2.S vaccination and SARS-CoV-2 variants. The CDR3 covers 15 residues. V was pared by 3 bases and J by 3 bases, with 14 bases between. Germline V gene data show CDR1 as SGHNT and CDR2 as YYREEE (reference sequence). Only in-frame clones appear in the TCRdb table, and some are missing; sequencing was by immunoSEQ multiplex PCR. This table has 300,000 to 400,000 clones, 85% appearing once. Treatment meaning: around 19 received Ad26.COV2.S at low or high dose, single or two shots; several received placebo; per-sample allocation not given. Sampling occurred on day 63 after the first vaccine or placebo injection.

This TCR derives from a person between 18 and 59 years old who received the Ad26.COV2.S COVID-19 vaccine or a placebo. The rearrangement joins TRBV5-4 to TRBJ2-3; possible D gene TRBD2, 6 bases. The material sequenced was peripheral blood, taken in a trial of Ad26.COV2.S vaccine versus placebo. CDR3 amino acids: CASSSAEGRTDTQYF. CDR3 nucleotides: TGTGCCAGCAGCTCCGCGGAAGGGAGGACAGATACGCAGTATTTT.